What follows are 15 T cell receptor beta chains derived from one specimen sequenced in a study of neoadjuvant nivolumab and ipilimumab in lung cancer. Data came from immunoSEQ multiplex PCR; TCRdb stores just in-frame clones and leaves some out. Of around 19,000 clones in the sample, 87% are singletons; the top ten hold 2.1%. The source was peripheral blood, collected before neoadjuvant nivolumab, alone or with ipilimumab. The receptor source for this set is an adult with non-small cell lung cancer.

J is TRBJ2-3 and V is TRBV18; D uncertain. Germline CDR1 and CDR2: KGHSH and LQKENI. V shed 4 bases and J shed 2 bases, with 7 bases lying between them. This CDR3 has 13 residues. The CDR3 DNA reads as TGTGCCAGCTCACTGGCCACCACAGATACGCAGTATTTT. Residues: CASSLATTDTQYF.

This clone was counted once. Here the CDR3 reads CAWRDREKTYEQYF. DNA of the CDR3: TGTGCCTGGAGGGACAGGGAGAAGACGTACGAGCAGTACTTC. V gene TRBV30 combines with J gene TRBJ2-7, with 8 bases identical to TRBD1. This CDR3 has 14 residues. Germline V gives CDR1 GTSNPN, CDR2 SVGIG (reference sequence). Trimming removed 3 bases from V and 4 bases from J; junction bases left unmatched: 8.

V and J are TRBV5-1 and TRBJ2-7; TRBD2 matches 14 bases. With V trimmed by 0 bases and J by 5 bases, 1 base remained unmatched. The CDR3 consists of 15 residues. In germline, CDR1 is SGHRS, CDR2 YFSETQ. The CDR3 nucleotides are TGCGCCAGCAGCTTGGGGACTAGCGGGAGGAACGAGCAGTACTTC. Translating gives CASSLGTSGRNEQYF. Full variable domain (remainder filled in from reference TRBV5-1 and TRBJ2-7): KAGVTQTPRYLIKTRGQQVTLSCSPISGHRSVSWYQQTPGQGLQFLFEYFSETQRNKGNFPGRFSGRQFSNSRSEMNVSTLELGDSALYLCASSLGTSGRNEQYFGPGTRLTVT.

This clone was found once. This sequence joins TRBV5-1 and TRBJ1-2, with TRBD1 matching over 7 bases. Per the germline V gene, CDR1 is SGHRS and CDR2 is YFSETQ. The CDR3 consists of 15 residues. V lost 4 bases, J lost 2 bases, and 8 bases stayed unmatched. The CDR3 loop is CASSLNRGENYGYTF. The CDR3 nucleotides are TGCGCCAGCAGCCTTAACAGGGGAGAGAACTATGGCTACACCTTC. The complete variable domain, with remaining parts taken from reference TRBV5-1 and TRBJ1-2, reads KAGVTQTPRYLIKTRGQQVTLSCSPISGHRSVSWYQQTPGQGLQFLFEYFSETQRNKGNFPGRFSGRQFSNSRSEMNVSTLELGDSALYLCASSLNRGENYGYTFGSGTRLTVV.

This chain links TRBV29-1 with TRBJ2-7; 10 bases are shared with TRBD1. Germline CDR1 and CDR2: SQVTM and ANQGSEA. This CDR3 has 13 amino acids. V was pared by 7 bases and J by 5 bases, with 8 bases of the junction left unmatched. The CDR3 region is CSAGTGVGNEQYF. The CDR3, as DNA: TGCAGCGCTGGGACAGGGGTAGGTAACGAGCAGTACTTC.

The chain uses TRBV5-1 and TRBJ1-4; 11 bases line up with TRBD1. CDR1 is SGHRS, CDR2 YFSETQ, per germline. V lost 3 bases and J lost 6; bases outside the gene matches: 4. CDR3 length equals 15 residues. The CDR3, as DNA: TGCGCCAGCAGCTGGGGGGACAGGGGGGATGAAAAACTGTTTTTT. Translation gives CASSWGDRGDEKLFF.

The chain is built from TRBV14 and TRBJ2-5; no reliable D call. The V end lost 0 bases, the J end lost 9 bases, and 11 bases lay between the germline ends. The CDR3 has 13 residues. Per germline, CDR1 SGHDN and CDR2 FVKESK. CDR3: CASSQDVGSAQYF. The CDR3 DNA reads TGTGCCAGCAGCCAAGATGTTGGCAGTGCCCAGTACTTC.

This sequence joins TRBV18 and TRBJ2-5; 8 nucleotides match TRBD1. The CDR3 length is 14 residues. CDR1 is KGHSH and CDR2 is LQKENI in the germline V gene. With V trimmed by 0 bases and J by 8 bases, 5 bases remained unmatched. CDR3 bases: TGTGCCAGCTCACCACCGGGCCCAGGGGGCACCCAGTACTTC. It specifies CASSPPGPGGTQYF.

V usage is TRBV30 and J usage is TRBJ1-1; TRBD1 matches 7 bases. The germline gives CDR1 GTSNPN, CDR2 SVGIG (reference sequence). V lost 5 bases to trimming and J lost 4 bases; unmatched junction nucleotides: 7. The CDR3 runs 13 residues. The CDR3 loop reads CAWAGQTRTEAFF. The CDR3 DNA sequence: TGTGCCTGGGCGGGACAGACTCGCACTGAAGCTTTCTTT. Variable domain in full (rest from reference TRBV30 and TRBJ1-1): SQTIHQWPATLVQPVGSPLSLECTVEGTSNPNLYWYRQAAGRGLQLLFYSVGIGQISSEVPQNLSASRPQDRQFILSSKKLLLSDSGFYLCAWAGQTRTEAFFGQGTRLTVV.

This chain joins TRBV11-2 and TRBJ2-7, with D perhaps matching TRBD2 (5 bases). The V end lost 5 bases, the J end lost 0 bases, and 14 bases lay between the germline ends. CDR1 is SGHAT, CDR2 FQNNGV, per germline. The CDR3 has 15 residues. CDR3 protein: CASSPPRGFSYEQYF. In nucleotides, the CDR3 is TGTGCCAGCAGCCCCCCCCGGGGTTTCTCCTACGAGCAGTACTTC.

The rearrangement uses TRBV2 and TRBJ2-7, with 9 bases fitting TRBD2. Trimming cost V 7 bases and J 2 bases; bases outside gene matches: 9. CDR3 length: 15 amino acids. Germline V gives CDR1 SNHLY, CDR2 FYNNEI. The CDR3 region is CASTKGAGGTYEQYF. CDR3 nucleotides: TGTGCCAGCACCAAAGGCGCGGGAGGGACCTACGAGCAGTACTTC.

The rearrangement joins TRBV12-2 to TRBJ2-1; TRBD1, the D gene given by the table, was not confirmed from the DNA. TRBV12-2 is tagged as a pseudogene. The CDR3 length is 17 residues. CDR3 coding DNA: TGTGCAAGTAGGACAGGGGGTCCGGGACACAGGTACAATGAGCAGTTCTTC. This gives the protein CASRTGGPGHRYNEQFF.

This rearrangement joins TRBV9 to TRBJ2-7, with 11 positions matching TRBD2. With 4 bases clipped from V and 6 bases from J, the junction kept 9 bases outside the gene matches. Per germline, CDR1 SGDLS and CDR2 YYNGEE. This CDR3 spans 15 amino acids. This CDR3 is CASSTLAGGGGEQYF. As DNA, the CDR3 is TGTGCCAGCAGCACCCTAGCGGGAGGCGGTGGCGAGCAGTACTTC.

This chain joins TRBV7-9 and TRBJ2-3, with TRBD2 identical over 9 bases. J was trimmed by 1 base and V by 2 bases; bases with no gene match: 10. Looked up from germline, CDR1 is SEHNR and CDR2 is FQNEAQ (reference sequence). The CDR3 loop spans 18 amino acids. The CDR3 spells CASSLTMGSGSGTDTQYF. The CDR3 DNA sequence: TGTGCCAGCAGCTTAACTATGGGTAGCGGGAGCGGCACAGATACGCAGTATTTT.

This clone was counted a single time. V and J are TRBV5-1 and TRBJ2-2; D unresolved. This CDR3 has 14 residues. The V end lost 0 bases, the J end lost 3 bases, and 6 bases lay between the germline ends. CDR1 and CDR2 (germline): SGHRS, YFSETQ. The CDR3 reads CASSLGSYTGELFF. The DNA for the CDR3 is TGCGCCAGCAGCTTGGGGTCTTACACCGGGGAGCTGTTTTTT.